By share, the clone carrying this T cell receptor (beta chain) ranks as medium-sized. What it recognizes is unknown. Treatment specified: randomized to nivolumab then ipilimumab (arm A) or the reverse (arm B). The source of the sample is a study of sequential checkpoint blockade in melanoma. Study-level points and caveats: Clinical benefit was about 30 times likelier when tumor T-cell fraction and clonality increased.

Generated by immunoSEQ multiplex PCR, the TCRdb table keeps only in-frame clones and is missing some. The sample includes around 2,000 clones, about 23% of them seen just once. CDR1 is SGHNT, CDR2 YENEEA, per germline. V was clipped by 5 bases and J by 4 bases, with 18 bases between them. The CDR3 is 16 amino acids. The receptor's source is a human donor with melanoma. The chain links TRBV11-3 to TRBJ2-4; possible D gene TRBD1, 7 bases. This material consisted of tumor tissue (inferred from file names), taken from a patient given nivolumab and ipilimumab in sequence. The DNA of the CDR3 is TGTGCCAGCAGCCCCGGGCGGGACAGCTCGAAAAACATTCAGTACTTC. It specifies CASSPGRDSSKNIQYF.